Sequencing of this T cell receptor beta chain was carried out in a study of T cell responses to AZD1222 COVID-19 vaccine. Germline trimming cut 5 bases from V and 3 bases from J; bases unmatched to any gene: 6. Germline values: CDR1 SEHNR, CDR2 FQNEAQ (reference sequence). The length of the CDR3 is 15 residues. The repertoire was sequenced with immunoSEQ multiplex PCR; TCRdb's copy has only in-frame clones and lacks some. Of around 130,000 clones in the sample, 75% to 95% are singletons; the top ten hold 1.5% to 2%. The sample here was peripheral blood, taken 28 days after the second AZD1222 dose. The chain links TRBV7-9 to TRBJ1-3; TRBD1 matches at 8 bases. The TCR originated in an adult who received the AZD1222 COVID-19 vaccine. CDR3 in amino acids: CASSPQGVRGNTIYF. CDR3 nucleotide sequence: TGTGCCAGCAGCCCACAGGGGGTTCGTGGAAACACCATATATTTT.